This entry describes one T cell receptor (beta chain). The CDR3 covers 14 residues. Per the germline V gene, CDR1 is WNHNN and CDR2 is SYGVQD (reference sequence). Trimming shortened V by 3 bases and J by 1 base, and 8 bases separated the two germline ends. This record comes from a study of blood T cell repertoires in COVID-19. In the study overall: PBMCs, B-cell-depleted T cells, or T cells were the source of the cDNA or gDNA that made up the material.

The repertoire was sequenced with immunoSEQ multiplex PCR; TCRdb's copy has only in-frame clones and lacks some. The sample shows about 20,000 clones, over 70% of them seen only once. The receptor comes from a man at least 80 years old with active or convalescent COVID-19. The sample comprised peripheral blood. The chain has TRBV10-1 and TRBJ2-3; D not resolved. The DNA for the CDR3 is TGCGCCAGCAGTGAAGGTGGAGGCACAGATACGCAGTATTTT. The encoded protein is CASSEGGGTDTQYF.